The 23 T cell receptor beta chains given below trace back to one sample, sequenced in a study of PD-L1 blockade in urothelial cancer (dated by TCRdb to about 2017). The sample's time point label, decoded: peripheral blood 6 weeks after treatment start. Libraries were built with the immunoSEQ multiplex PCR assay. Entries here come from immuneACCESS through TCRdb and include only in-frame sequences with V and J called. Some clones fail to appear in such tables; in the studies checked, an unresolved V gene covers under half of the shortfall, and the cause of the remainder is unknown. The sample table holds 100,000 to 150,000 clones, of which about 82% were seen once. The biggest ten clones account for approximately 2.4% of the sample. The sequencing used PBMCs, collected around atezolizumab (anti-PD-L1) treatment. The receptors originated from a man aged 50 to 59 with urothelial cancer.

V and J are TRBV6-1 and TRBJ2-2, with D hard to call. This CDR3 contains 15 residues. Trimming left V 2 bases short and J 1 base short, with 8 bases between. The germline V gene encodes CDR1 MNHNS and CDR2 SASEGT. The CDR3 spells CASSEYWQNTGELFF. CDR3 coding DNA: TGTGCCAGCAGTGAATATTGGCAGAACACCGGGGAGCTGTTTTTT.

This rearrangement joins TRBV5-4 to TRBJ2-7, with TRBD1 matching 8 bases. Germline-derived CDR1 and CDR2 are SGHNT and YYREEE (reference sequence). CDR3 length: 14 residues. V was clipped by 6 bases and J by 6 bases; unmatched bases: 11. The CDR3 DNA sequence: TGTGCCAGCAATTTACAGGGGGGAAGTCTCGAGCAGTACTTC. Its protein product is CASNLQGGSLEQYF.

CDR3 nucleotides: TGTGCCAGCAGTGAAGAACAGGGTTGGGATGACCAGTACTTC. This encodes CASSEEQGWDDQYF. The chain uses TRBV2 and TRBJ2-5; a weak D match, TRBD1 (6 bases). V lost 1 base to trimming and J lost 10 bases, with 16 bases between them. Per the germline V gene, CDR1 is SNHLY and CDR2 is FYNNEI. There are 14 residues in the CDR3. The full variable domain, rest sourced from reference TRBV2 and TRBJ2-5, is EPEVTQTPSHQVTQMGQEVILRCVPISNHLYFYWYRQILGQKVEFLVSFYNNEISEKSEIFDDQFSVERPDGSNFTLKIRSTKLEDSAMYFCASSEEQGWDDQYFGPGTRLLVL.

CDR3 region: CASSLVAGGPSTGELFF. The CDR3, as DNA: TGTGCCAGCAGCTTAGTTGCGGGAGGGCCGAGCACCGGGGAGCTGTTTTTT. V gene TRBV7-3 combines with J gene TRBJ2-2; TRBD2 agrees at 9 bases. Per the germline V gene, CDR1 is SGHTA and CDR2 is FQGTGA. The junction had 8 bases not matched to a gene; V was cut back by 2 bases and J by 4 bases. The CDR3 consists of 17 residues.

This clone showed up just a few times. The rearrangement joins TRBV19 to TRBJ2-7; D is ambiguous. From germline, CDR1 is LNHDA and CDR2 SQIVND (reference sequence). Between the trimmed V and J ends, which lost 7 bases and 5 bases, there was a span of 24 bases. The CDR3 contains 16 residues. The CDR3 protein is CASTFGDQTLSNEQYF. The CDR3, as DNA: TGTGCCAGTACGTTCGGTGATCAGACTCTAAGTAACGAGCAGTACTTC.

The chain has TRBV25-1 and TRBJ2-7; tentatively, D is TRBD1 (5 bases). The CDR3 consists of 14 residues. The germline V gene encodes CDR1 MGHDK and CDR2 SYGVNS. V was clipped by 3 bases and J by 3 bases, with 12 bases between them. The DNA for the CDR3 is TGTGCCAGCAGTGATTCGGACATCCTCTACGAGCAGTACTTC. Protein sequence: CASSDSDILYEQYF.

The CDR3: CAWSVPERLNSPLHF. The CDR3 nucleotides are TGTGCCTGGAGTGTACCGGAGAGGTTGAATTCACCCCTCCACTTT. This sequence joins TRBV30 and TRBJ1-6; D unresolved. Germline-derived CDR1 and CDR2 are GTSNPN and SVGIG (reference sequence). The CDR3 has 15 residues. The ends were cut back, 0 bases at V and 7 bases at J, with 13 bases in the middle.

V is TRBV5-6 and J is TRBJ2-7; D is unresolved. The CDR3 has 12 residues. CDR1 SGHDT and CDR2 YYEEEE come from the germline V gene. With 4 bases removed from V and 7 bases from J, the gap between germline ends came to 12 bases. The CDR3 nucleotides are TGTGCCAGCAGCCACTACCAGTCGGAGCAGTACTTC. Protein product: CASSHYQSEQYF.

This clone was counted between two and nine times. V is TRBV7-9 and J is TRBJ2-7; 7 bases are shared with TRBD1. The germline V gene encodes CDR1 SEHNR and CDR2 FQNEAQ (reference sequence). The V gene end was trimmed by 5 bases and the J gene end by 7 bases; junction bases not matched to a gene: 14. The CDR3 is 15 residues long. The CDR3 DNA sequence: TGTGCCAGCAGCCTACGACTTACAGGGGAAGTAGAGCAGTACTTC. Translating it yields CASSLRLTGEVEQYF.

The chain uses TRBV6-6 and TRBJ1-1, with TRBD1 identical over 8 bases. J lost 1 base, V lost 6 bases, and 4 bases had no gene match. Germline V gene lookup returns CDR1 MNHNY and CDR2 SVGAGI (reference sequence). The CDR3 covers 14 residues. CDR3 region: CASRMTGENTEAFF. The CDR3 DNA reads TGTGCCAGCAGAATGACAGGGGAGAACACTGAAGCTTTCTTT.

The chain couples TRBV7-3 to TRBJ1-5; 7 nucleotides line up with TRBD1. The trim removed 5 bases at V and 3 bases at J, leaving 7 bases unmatched. Germline CDR1 reads SGHTA; CDR2 reads FQGTGA. The CDR3 sequence is 15 residues long. The CDR3 nucleotides read TGTGCCAGCAGCCACTGGGACAGACTCAATCAGCCCCAGCATTTT. Translated: CASSHWDRLNQPQHF. The entire variable domain, with the rest obtained from reference TRBV7-3 and TRBJ1-5, is as follows: GAGVSQTPSNKVTEKGKYVELRCDPISGHTALYWYRQSLGQGPEFLIYFQGTGAADDSGLPNDRFFAVRPEGSVSTLKIQRTERGDSAVYLCASSHWDRLNQPQHFGDGTRLSIL.

This clone has just a few counts. The chain combines TRBV6-1 with TRBJ1-2, with no clear D. The CDR3 is made up of 14 amino acids. Germline CDR1 and CDR2: MNHNS and SASEGT. V was cut by 10 bases and J by 4 bases, with 19 bases left in between. CDR3 sequence: CAISPLIIGYGYTF. DNA of the CDR3: TGTGCCATTTCCCCCTTAATCATCGGCTATGGCTACACCTTC.

This chain joins TRBV5-4 and TRBJ2-5; TRBD2 matches 7 bases. This CDR3 is 13 amino acids long. J was trimmed by 5 bases and V by 5 bases; bases with no gene match: 6. From germline, CDR1 is SGHNT and CDR2 YYREEE (reference sequence). Written as DNA, the CDR3 is TGTGCCAGCAGGGGTGGGGGGGACGAGACCCAGTACTTC. It yields the protein CASRGGGDETQYF.

V gene TRBV15 combines with J gene TRBJ2-7, with D perhaps matching TRBD2 (5 bases). Deletions cut 5 bases from V and 7 bases from J, with 18 bases between. Germline assignment: CDR1 LNHNV and CDR2 YYDKDF (reference sequence). There are 14 residues in the CDR3. The CDR3 loop is CATSEGTAIREQYF. The CDR3, as DNA: TGTGCCACCAGCGAGGGTACCGCTATTAGGGAGCAGTACTTC.

The rearrangement links TRBV29-1 to TRBJ1-1; perhaps TRBD1 as D (5 bases). Trimming removed 6 bases from V and 1 base from J, with 12 bases in between. Germline V CDR1 and CDR2: SQVTM, ANQGSEA. This CDR3 is 13 amino acids long. The CDR3 protein is CSVSWRGNTEAFF. DNA of the CDR3: TGCAGCGTCTCGTGGAGGGGGAACACTGAAGCTTTCTTT. Together with reference TRBV29-1 and TRBJ1-1, the CDR3 gives the full variable domain: SAVISQKPSRDICQRGTSLTIQCQVDSQVTMMFWYRQQPGQSLTLIATANQGSEATYESGFVIDKFPISRPNLTFSTLTVSNMSPEDSSIYLCSVSWRGNTEAFFGQGTRLTVV.

The chain joins TRBV5-1 to TRBJ2-7; TRBD1 matches 8 bases. The CDR3 loop spans 14 amino acids. Germline V CDR1 and CDR2: SGHRS, YFSETQ. With V trimmed by 4 bases and J by 6 bases, 9 bases remained unmatched. DNA of the CDR3: TGCGCCAGCAGCCGGGACAGGTTTAGGGGCGAGCAGTACTTC. Its protein is CASSRDRFRGEQYF.

This chain uses TRBV14 with TRBJ2-1; 14 nucleotides align to TRBD2. The V gene's germline CDR1 is SGHDN and CDR2 FVKESK. V gave up 1 base and J gave up 7 bases; unmatched junction bases: 3. CDR3 size: 16 residues. CDR3 amino acids: CASSQVGTSGSNEQFF. Written as DNA, the CDR3 is TGTGCCAGCAGCCAAGTCGGGACTAGCGGGAGTAATGAGCAGTTCTTC. The full variable domain, in which reference TRBV14 and TRBJ2-1 provide the parts outside the CDR3, is EAGVTQFPSHSVIEKGQTVTLRCDPISGHDNLYWYRRVMGKEIKFLLHFVKESKQDESGMPNNRFLAERTGGTYSTLKVQPAELEDSGVYFCASSQVGTSGSNEQFFGPGTRLTVL.

V is TRBV7-2 and J is TRBJ2-4; possible D gene TRBD2, 6 bases. CDR3 length: 12 amino acids. V was cut by 3 bases and J by 12 bases, with 12 bases left in between. Germline V gene sequence: CDR1 SGHTA, CDR2 FQGNSA. The CDR3 sequence: CASSLDRDSQYF. Here the CDR3 DNA reads TGTGCCAGCAGCTTGGACCGGGACTCTCAGTACTTC.

The chain links TRBV30 to TRBJ2-5; D remains unclear. Germline V gene data show CDR1 as GTSNPN and CDR2 as SVGIG (reference sequence). V gave up 1 base and J gave up 5 bases, with 8 bases separating them. This CDR3 is 12 amino acids long. The DNA of the CDR3 is TGTGCCTGGAGTGCCACCCAGGAGACCCAGTACTTC. Its translation is CAWSATQETQYF.

The V call is TRBV19, the J call TRBJ1-2; D unclear. The CDR3 covers 14 residues. Germline CDR1 LNHDA, CDR2 SQIVND (reference sequence). The germline V and J ends were trimmed by 4 bases and 4 bases, with 13 bases remaining between them. CDR3 region: CASSRPSGVYGYTF. The CDR3 nucleotides read TGTGCCAGTAGTAGGCCATCGGGAGTCTATGGCTACACCTTC.

The chain carries TRBV6-6 and TRBJ2-3; a possible D gene is TRBD1 (6 bases). V was cut by 7 bases and J by 0 bases, with 11 bases left in between. The germline V gene encodes CDR1 MNHNY and CDR2 SVGAGI (reference sequence). This CDR3 is 14 amino acids long. CDR3 DNA: TGTGCCAGCACCAGTACAGGGAGCACAGATACGCAGTATTTT. Protein: CASTSTGSTDTQYF.

The J gene is TRBJ2-3, the V gene TRBV15; 10 positions agree with TRBD1. The CDR3 spans 16 residues. Trimming removed 0 bases from V and 4 bases from J; junction bases left unmatched: 4. CDR1 is LNHNV, CDR2 YYDKDF, per germline (reference sequence). In nucleotides, the CDR3 is TGTGCCACCAGCAGAGATCGACAGGGGGCTGCAGATACGCAGTATTTT. Amino acid sequence: CATSRDRQGAADTQYF.

This sequence joins TRBV4-2 and TRBJ2-7, with a possible D match to TRBD1 (6 bases). V dropped 0 bases and J dropped 0 bases, with 12 bases sitting between them. CDR1 and CDR2 (germline): LGHNA, YNFKEQ. CDR3 length: 16 amino acids. The CDR3 sequence is CASSQDFQGISYEQYF. In nucleotides, the CDR3 is TGTGCCAGCAGCCAAGATTTCCAGGGGATCTCCTACGAGCAGTACTTC.